This T cell receptor (beta chain) was sequenced in a study of identifying expanded T cells in peripheral blood (dated by TCRdb to about 2019). For the wider study: Separate aliquots of the same genomic DNA pool were sequenced to produce technical replicates, and four replicates were compared in pairs. The investigation overall reported the following: For all healthy donors, the variance in clone template counts between two-week samples rose significantly as total template count increased. The beta-binomial model significantly reduced the number of clones called differentially abundant and the false-positive rate across all healthy-donor time intervals. The authors expected that over much longer intervals, such as months to years, biological variance in healthy repertoires might increase even further. Between technical replicates the binomial model flagged about 1.1 differentially abundant clones, whereas over about 2 weeks the binomial model flagged about 16.4 and over about 4 weeks around 19.

Taken from cysteine to phenylalanine, the CDR3 has 16 residues. CDR3 DNA is the only sequence kept; it has 48 bases, read in frame from the first base. The V and J ends are trimmed by 5 bases and 3 bases, leaving 17 bases between them. CDR1 and CDR2 are drawn from the germline V gene (reference sequence): PRHDT, FYEKMQ. No immune events such as infections were documented for the healthy donors during the collection period. To calibrate time-dependent variance in a beta-binomial model of T-cell clone differential abundance, blood repertoires from healthy donors were used as a training cohort. The training cohort comprised approximately 10 healthy donors, 3 female and 7 male. An age range of roughly 29 to 64 years, with an average of about 43 years, was recorded for the donors. Whole blood from each healthy donor was obtained from a commercial supplier and was collected at three time points roughly 13 days apart. Genomic DNA was extracted from unsorted whole blood for immunosequencing.

Concerning this clone: The antigen it recognizes is unknown. Per-base quality was not reported, and no clone a single base away is much larger than it.

The immunoSEQ Assay, which relies on bias-controlled multiplex PCR amplification of genomic DNA, was used to profile TCRbeta CDR3 regions. Regarding the original processing steps: The absolute abundance of each unique TCRbeta CDR3 region was quantified after sequences were collapsed and filtered. Two models were used to test differential abundance: a binomial model (Fisher-equivalent) and a beta-binomial model that adds time-dependent variance fitted from healthy donors. Clones with fewer than 5 combined templates were excluded, and clones with Benjamini-Hochberg FDR below 0.01 were called differentially abundant. In the beta-binomial model, variance was expressed as a function of the total template count across the two samples, in the form v = (b*log(k)+a)^2. TCRdb provides this immuneACCESS table in a form limited to in-frame rearrangements. Some clones are lacking; in checked studies, under half of them reflect an unresolved V gene, and why the rest are absent is not known. V and J calls plus clone size are reproduced from that table; the DNA served to infer D and trimming. This sample lists tens of thousands of clones; 88% were detected once. Of the sample, over 15% is held by the ten largest clones.

This sequence was found in a person aged 18 to 69 in good health. The sequence is built from TRBV13 and TRBJ2-1, and possibly TRBD2, on 6 matching bases. Input material: blood. The DNA sequence is given as TGTGCCAGCAGCCCCCTGGGGCTGGGGGGCTACAATGAGCAGTTCTTC. The resulting protein is CASSPLGLGGYNEQFF.